The rows below give T cell receptor beta chains drawn from one sample of a study of blood T cell repertoires in COVID-19. The data were produced by immunoSEQ multiplex PCR, yet TCRdb's version contains in-frame clones alone and is incomplete. The data contain approximately 160,000 clones, approximately 84% of them seen just once; the ten biggest clones take up 7.5% to 9.5%. The sequenced sample consisted of peripheral blood. These receptors all come from a man aged 35 to 55 who had recovered from COVID-19. Each CDR3 is given with its conserved first and last residue. The D gene is left open where the match is weak. The size field is filled for only some rows; it gives once, few, many or a size class.

J: TRBJ2-2; D: .; size: .; V: TRBV6-2/TRBV6-3; CDR3: CASSTQYTGELFF; DNA: TGTGCCAGCAGCACACAGTACACCGGGGAGCTGTTTTTT
J: TRBJ2-1; D: TRBD2; size: .; V: TRBV6-5; CDR3: CATELAGANEQFF; DNA: TGTGCCACCGAACTAGCGGGGGCCAATGAGCAGTTCTTC
J: TRBJ1-6; D: TRBD1; size: .; V: TRBV14; CDR3: CASSTGQFNSPLHF; DNA: TGTGCCAGCAGCACGGGACAGTTTAATTCACCCCTCCACTTT
J: TRBJ1-4; D: .; size: once; V: TRBV5-5; CDR3: CASSPIHRANEKLFF; DNA: TGTGCCAGCAGCCCTATTCACAGGGCTAATGAAAAACTGTTTTTT
J: TRBJ1-3; D: .; size: .; V: TRBV10-1; CDR3: CASCYRPNSGNTIYF; DNA: TGCGCCAGCTGCTACCGCCCTAACTCTGGAAACACCATATATTTT
J: TRBJ1-5; D: .; size: once; V: TRBV30; CDR3: CAWSVEEEQPQHF; DNA: TGTGCCTGGAGTGTCGAGGAAGAACAGCCCCAGCATTTT
J: TRBJ1-1; D: TRBD1; size: .; V: TRBV9; CDR3: CASSVETGSTEAFF; DNA: TGTGCCAGCAGCGTAGAGACAGGGAGTACTGAAGCTTTCTTT
J: TRBJ2-1; D: TRBD2; size: few; V: TRBV12-3/TRBV12-4; CDR3: CASSLGGGNEQFF; DNA: TGTGCCAGCAGTTTAGGGGGGGGGAATGAGCAGTTCTTC
J: TRBJ2-5; D: .; size: .; V: TRBV5-4; CDR3: CASSLELTEETQYF; DNA: TGTGCCAGCAGCTTGGAACTTACTGAAGAGACCCAGTACTTC
J: TRBJ2-1; D: .; size: .; V: TRBV5-1; CDR3: CASSWDTGSNEQFF; DNA: TGCGCCAGCAGCTGGGATACAGGGTCCAATGAGCAGTTCTTC
J: TRBJ1-1; D: TRBD1; size: .; V: TRBV25-1; CDR3: CASSELQGSAEAFF; DNA: TGTGCCAGCAGTGAATTACAGGGGAGTGCTGAAGCTTTCTTT
J: TRBJ2-7; D: TRBD2; size: few; V: TRBV12-5; CDR3: CASGLGSGGYEQYF; DNA: TGTGCTAGTGGTTTAGGAAGCGGGGGTTACGAGCAGTACTTC
J: TRBJ2-6; D: .; size: .; V: TRBV6-5; CDR3: CASSYSAGVGANVLTF; DNA: TGTGCCAGCAGTTACTCCGCAGGGGTCGGGGCCAACGTCCTGACTTTC
J: TRBJ2-3; D: .; size: .; V: TRBV18; CDR3: CASSPRTPDTQYF; DNA: TGTGCCAGCTCACCTAGGACACCAGATACGCAGTATTTT
J: TRBJ2-1; D: .; size: .; V: TRBV5-6; CDR3: CASSTSRGLSNEQFF; DNA: TGTGCCAGCAGCACCTCGAGAGGCCTTAGCAATGAGCAGTTCTTC
J: TRBJ2-1; D: TRBD2; size: once; V: TRBV27; CDR3: CASSSGTSGRNEQFF; DNA: TGTGCCAGCAGTTCCGGGACTAGCGGGAGAAATGAGCAGTTCTTC
J: TRBJ2-2; D: TRBD2; size: .; V: TRBV9; CDR3: CASSLRAGVAGTGELFF; DNA: TGTGCCAGCAGCCTCCGAGCAGGCGTAGCGGGAACCGGGGAGCTGTTTTTT
J: TRBJ2-1; D: .; size: .; V: TRBV11-2; CDR3: CASSLGFYNEQFF; DNA: TGTGCCAGCAGCTTGGGCTTCTACAATGAGCAGTTCTTC
J: TRBJ2-7; D: TRBD1; size: .; V: TRBV28; CDR3: CASSSPPGQGSLYEQYF; DNA: TGTGCCAGCAGTTCTCCACCGGGACAGGGCTCCCTCTACGAGCAGTACTTC
J: TRBJ2-7; D: .; size: .; V: TRBV11-2; CDR3: CASSSRLTSAYEQYF; DNA: TGTGCCAGCAGCTCCCGCCTGACGAGCGCCTACGAGCAGTACTTC
J: TRBJ2-7; D: .; size: once; V: TRBV6-2/TRBV6-3; CDR3: CASSYLGETYEQYF; DNA: TGTGCCAGCAGTTACCTCGGGGAGACCTACGAGCAGTACTTC
J: TRBJ2-3; D: .; size: .; V: TRBV4-3; CDR3: CASSQYWTGSDTQYF; DNA: TGCGCCAGCAGCCAATACTGGACGGGATCAGATACGCAGTATTTT
J: TRBJ2-7; D: TRBD1; size: .; V: TRBV10-3; CDR3: CAIRGDRAYEQYF; DNA: TGTGCCATCAGAGGGGACAGGGCCTACGAGCAGTACTTC
J: TRBJ1-1; D: TRBD1; size: .; V: TRBV7-9; CDR3: CASSLPDREYTEAFF; DNA: TGTGCCAGCAGCTTACCGGACAGGGAGTACACTGAAGCTTTCTTT
J: TRBJ2-1; D: .; size: once; V: TRBV19; CDR3: CASSISQGGYNEQFF; DNA: TGTGCCAGTAGTATCTCTCAGGGGGGCTACAATGAGCAGTTCTTC
J: TRBJ1-5; D: .; size: .; V: TRBV12-3/TRBV12-4; CDR3: CASSLAPDQPQHF; DNA: TGTGCCAGCAGTTTAGCCCCAGATCAGCCCCAGCATTTT
J: TRBJ1-2; D: .; size: once; V: TRBV6-2/TRBV6-3; CDR3: CASSLGDMYGYTF; DNA: TGTGCCAGCAGTTTGGGGGACATGTATGGCTACACCTTC
J: TRBJ1-3; D: .; size: .; V: TRBV11-2; CDR3: CASSLGGALGNTIYF; DNA: TGTGCCAGCAGCCTCGGGGGGGCGCTGGGAAACACCATATATTTT
J: TRBJ2-3; D: TRBD1; size: once; V: TRBV6-5; CDR3: CASSPGGSTDTQYF; DNA: TGTGCCAGCAGTCCAGGGGGTAGCACAGATACGCAGTATTTT
J: TRBJ2-7; D: TRBD2; size: .; V: TRBV10-3; CDR3: CAISESSASGRYEQYF; DNA: TGTGCCATCAGTGAGTCGAGTGCTAGCGGGAGATACGAGCAGTACTTC